This TCR beta chain stems from a study of cytomegalovirus exposure and HLA in healthy donors. Study-wide findings and caveats: In terms of immune exposure information, only CMV serostatus was available. Compared with the roughly 700-donor mean, an Asian-associated ancestry cluster reportedly had fewer N-insertions, according to a later analysis. TCR beta V- and J-gene trimming, according to a later analysis, was linked to a missense DCLRE1C variant.

A word on this clone: What it recognizes is unknown.

PCR primers comprised 60 Vbeta and 13 Jbeta primers. The authors' processing: The count from a later analysis was 70 million to 85 million unique TCR beta chains, some 12 million of them shared. Using immunoSEQ multiplex PCR, the repertoire was profiled, and TCRdb retains in-frame clones only, with some absent. Clone size and V and J calls were adopted from that table, with D and trimming inferred from the DNA. Recorded for this sample: about 150,000 clones. The specimen sequenced was PBMCs. The receptor was derived from a woman aged 45-60 years in good health and CMV-seronegative.

CDR3 bases: TGTGCCAGCAGCGACCCGGGACAGCCAGATACGCAGTATTTT. Protein sequence: CASSDPGQPDTQYF. This chain joins TRBV5-4 and TRBJ2-3, with 7 bases that match TRBD1. The CDR3 sequence is 14 residues long. V lost 4 bases and J lost 4; bases outside the gene matches: 6. In germline, CDR1 is SGHNT, CDR2 YYREEE (reference sequence). The variable domain in full, completed from reference TRBV5-4 and TRBJ2-3, reads ETGVTQSPTHLIKTRGQQVTLRCSSQSGHNTVSWYQQALGQGPQFIFQYYREEENGRGNFPPRFSGLQFPNYSSELNVNALELDDSALYLCASSDPGQPDTQYFGPGTRLTVL.